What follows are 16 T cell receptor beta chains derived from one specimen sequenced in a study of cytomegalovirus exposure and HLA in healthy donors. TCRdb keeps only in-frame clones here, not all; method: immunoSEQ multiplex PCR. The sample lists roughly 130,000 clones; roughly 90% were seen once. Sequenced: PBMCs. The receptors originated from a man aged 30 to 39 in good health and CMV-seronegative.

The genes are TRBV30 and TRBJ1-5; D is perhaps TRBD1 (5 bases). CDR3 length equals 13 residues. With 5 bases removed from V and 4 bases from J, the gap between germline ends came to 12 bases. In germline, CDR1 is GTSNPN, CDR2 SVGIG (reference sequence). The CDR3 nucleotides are TGTGCCTGGGGAGGGACCTCTAATCAGCCCCAGCATTTT. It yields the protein CAWGGTSNQPQHF. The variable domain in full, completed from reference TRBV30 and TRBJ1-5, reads SQTIHQWPATLVQPVGSPLSLECTVEGTSNPNLYWYRQAAGRGLQLLFYSVGIGQISSEVPQNLSASRPQDRQFILSSKKLLLSDSGFYLCAWGGTSNQPQHFGDGTRLSIL.

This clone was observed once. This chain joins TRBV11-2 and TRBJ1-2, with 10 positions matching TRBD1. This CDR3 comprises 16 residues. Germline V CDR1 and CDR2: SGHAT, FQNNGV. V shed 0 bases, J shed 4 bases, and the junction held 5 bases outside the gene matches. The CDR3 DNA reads TGTGCCAGCAGCTTAGACGACAGGGGGCATGGCTATGGCTACACCTTC. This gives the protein CASSLDDRGHGYGYTF.

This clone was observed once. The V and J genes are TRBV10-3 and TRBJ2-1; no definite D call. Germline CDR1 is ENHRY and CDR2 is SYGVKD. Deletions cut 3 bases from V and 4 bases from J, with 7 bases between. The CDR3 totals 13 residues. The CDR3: CAISDSSYNEQFF. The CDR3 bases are TGTGCCATCAGTGATTCTAGTTACAATGAGCAGTTCTTC.

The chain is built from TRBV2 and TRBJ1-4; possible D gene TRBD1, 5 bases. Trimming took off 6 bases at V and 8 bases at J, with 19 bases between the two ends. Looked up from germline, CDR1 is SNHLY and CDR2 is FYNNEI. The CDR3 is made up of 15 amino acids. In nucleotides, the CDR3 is TGTGCCAGCAGCGCGTTGGGGGGTGAAGGAGAAAAACTGTTTTTT. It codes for CASSALGGEGEKLFF.

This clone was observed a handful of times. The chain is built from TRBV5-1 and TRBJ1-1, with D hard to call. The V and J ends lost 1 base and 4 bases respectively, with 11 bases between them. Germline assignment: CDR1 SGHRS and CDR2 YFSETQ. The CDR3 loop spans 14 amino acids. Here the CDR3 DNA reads TGCGCCAGCAGCTTGATGGGCGAAGGCACTGAAGCTTTCTTT. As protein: CASSLMGEGTEAFF. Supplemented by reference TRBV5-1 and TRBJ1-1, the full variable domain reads KAGVTQTPRYLIKTRGQQVTLSCSPISGHRSVSWYQQTPGQGLQFLFEYFSETQRNKGNFPGRFSGRQFSNSRSEMNVSTLELGDSALYLCASSLMGEGTEAFFGQGTRLTVV.

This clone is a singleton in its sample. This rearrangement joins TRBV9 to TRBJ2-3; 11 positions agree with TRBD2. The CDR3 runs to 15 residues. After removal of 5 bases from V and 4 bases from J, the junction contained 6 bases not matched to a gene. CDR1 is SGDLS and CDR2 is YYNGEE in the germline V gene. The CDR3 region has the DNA TGTGCCAGCAGTCGACTAGCGGGAAATGCAGATACGCAGTATTTT. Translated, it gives CASSRLAGNADTQYF.

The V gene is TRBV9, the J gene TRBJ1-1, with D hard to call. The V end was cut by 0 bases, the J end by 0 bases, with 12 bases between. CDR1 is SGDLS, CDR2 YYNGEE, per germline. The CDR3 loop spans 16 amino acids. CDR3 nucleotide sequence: TGTGCCAGCAGCGTAGTCCCAGATGGCCTGAACACTGAAGCTTTCTTT. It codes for CASSVVPDGLNTEAFF.

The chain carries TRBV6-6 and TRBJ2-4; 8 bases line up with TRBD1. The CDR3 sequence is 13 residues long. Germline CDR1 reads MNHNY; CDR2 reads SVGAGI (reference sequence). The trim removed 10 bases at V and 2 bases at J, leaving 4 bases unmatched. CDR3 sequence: CATQGASKNIQYF. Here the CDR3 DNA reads TGTGCCACTCAGGGGGCGTCCAAAAACATTCAGTACTTC.

The DNA of the CDR3 is TGTGCCAGCAGCTTGGCCGGGCGGGAACGCACAGATACGCAGTATTTT. It translates to CASSLAGRERTDTQYF. This chain connects TRBV5-4 to TRBJ2-3; possible D gene TRBD2, 6 bases. V was pared by 0 bases and J by 1 base, with 12 bases between. Looked up from germline, CDR1 is SGHNT and CDR2 is YYREEE (reference sequence). The CDR3 sequence is 16 residues long.

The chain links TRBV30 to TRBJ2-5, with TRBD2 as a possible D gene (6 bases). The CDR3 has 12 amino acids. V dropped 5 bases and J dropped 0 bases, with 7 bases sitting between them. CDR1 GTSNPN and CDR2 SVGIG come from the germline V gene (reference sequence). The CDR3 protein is CAWGGYQETQYF. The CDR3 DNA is TGTGCCTGGGGGGGGTACCAAGAGACCCAGTACTTC. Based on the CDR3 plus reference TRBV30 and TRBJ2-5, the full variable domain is SQTIHQWPATLVQPVGSPLSLECTVEGTSNPNLYWYRQAAGRGLQLLFYSVGIGQISSEVPQNLSASRPQDRQFILSSKKLLLSDSGFYLCAWGGYQETQYFGPGTRLLVL.

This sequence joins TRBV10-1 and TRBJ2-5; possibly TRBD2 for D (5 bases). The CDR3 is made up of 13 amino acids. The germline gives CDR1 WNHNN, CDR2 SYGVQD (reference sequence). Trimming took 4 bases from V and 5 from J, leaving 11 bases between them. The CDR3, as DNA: TGCGCCAGCAGTGCGCGGGTTGAGGAGACCCAGTACTTC. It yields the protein CASSARVEETQYF.

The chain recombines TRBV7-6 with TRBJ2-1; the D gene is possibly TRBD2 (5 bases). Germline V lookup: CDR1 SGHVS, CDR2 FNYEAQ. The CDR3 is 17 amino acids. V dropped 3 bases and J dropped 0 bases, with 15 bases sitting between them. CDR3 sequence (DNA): TGTGCCAGCAGCTTGGAAGGAGGCCACGGCTCCTACAATGAGCAGTTCTTC. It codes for CASSLEGGHGSYNEQFF.

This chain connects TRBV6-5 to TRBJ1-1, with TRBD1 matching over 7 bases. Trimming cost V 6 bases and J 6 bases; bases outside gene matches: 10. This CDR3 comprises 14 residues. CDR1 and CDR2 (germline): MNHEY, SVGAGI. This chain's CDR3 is CASRSPRGVSEAFF. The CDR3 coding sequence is TGTGCCAGCAGGTCTCCCAGGGGGGTCTCTGAAGCTTTCTTT.

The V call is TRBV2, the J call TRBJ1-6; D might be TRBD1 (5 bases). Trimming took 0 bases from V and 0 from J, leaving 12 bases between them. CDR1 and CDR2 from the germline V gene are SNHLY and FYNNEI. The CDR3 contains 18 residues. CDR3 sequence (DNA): TGTGCCAGCAGTGAAGCTACGACAGATAGCTCCTATAATTCACCCCTCCACTTT. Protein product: CASSEATTDSSYNSPLHF.

DNA of the CDR3: TGTGCCAGCAGCTCAGGGGGCGGGATGAACACTGAAGCTTTCTTT. Translating it yields CASSSGGGMNTEAFF. The gene calls are TRBV13 and TRBJ1-1; 8 nucleotides align to TRBD1. Looked up from germline, CDR1 is PRHDT and CDR2 is FYEKMQ (reference sequence). The CDR3 loop spans 15 amino acids. V dropped 4 bases and J dropped 0; count of bases not matched to a gene: 4.

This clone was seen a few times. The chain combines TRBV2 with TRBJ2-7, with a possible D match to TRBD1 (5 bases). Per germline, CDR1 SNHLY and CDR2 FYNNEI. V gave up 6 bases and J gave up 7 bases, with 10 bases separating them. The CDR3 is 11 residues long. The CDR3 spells CASSDQGEQYF. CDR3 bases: TGTGCCAGCAGCGACCAGGGAGAGCAGTACTTC.